This TCR beta chain was sequenced for a study of post-analysis software for immune sequencing data. Study as a whole: Disease courses included relapsing-remitting, secondary progressive and progressive-relapsing multiple sclerosis. Points from the study as a whole: Patients had higher frequencies than controls of about five TRBV segments, including TRBV5-6, TRBV5-1 and TRBV20-1.

The germline V gene has CDR1 MNHEY and CDR2 SVGAGI. There are 14 residues in the CDR3. V gave up 5 bases and J gave up 4 bases; unmatched junction bases: 6. As to this clonotype: The antigen is unknown.

cDNA libraries for TCR beta contained unique molecular identifiers. MiXCR, applied by TCRdb to the PCR reads, yields one record per CDR3 protein. Here the sample spans about 200,000 distinct CDR3 sequences, 25% to 35% being singletons. This clonotype was obtained from a girl between 2 and 17 years old with multiple sclerosis. What was sequenced was blood. The V call is TRBV6-5, the J call TRBJ2-5; 8 bases fit TRBD1. CDR3 DNA: TGTGCCAGCAGTCGGGGGACAGGTGGAGAGACCCAGTACTTC. Translating gives CASSRGTGGETQYF.